Below are 21 T cell receptor beta chains sequenced from a single sample in a study of cytomegalovirus exposure and HLA in healthy donors. 60 Vbeta and 13 Jbeta primers were used in PCR. Only in-frame clones appear in the TCRdb table, and some are missing; sequencing was by immunoSEQ multiplex PCR. The sample shows over 150,000 clones, about 85% of them seen only once. The sequenced sample was PBMCs. These receptors were obtained from a boy younger than 10 in good health and CMV-seronegative.

The chain couples TRBV2 to TRBJ2-3, with TRBD1 identical over 8 bases. From germline, CDR1 is SNHLY and CDR2 FYNNEI. This CDR3 spans 16 amino acids. The V and J ends lost 7 bases and 0 bases, in that order; junction bases with no gene match: 9. CDR3 coding DNA: TGTGCCAGCATAGCTCAGGGGGCTCCTAGCACAGATACGCAGTATTTT. Encoded protein: CASIAQGAPSTDTQYF. The variable domain in full, completed from reference TRBV2 and TRBJ2-3, reads EPEVTQTPSHQVTQMGQEVILRCVPISNHLYFYWYRQILGQKVEFLVSFYNNEISEKSEIFDDQFSVERPDGSNFTLKIRSTKLEDSAMYFCASIAQGAPSTDTQYFGPGTRLTVL.

This clone was counted only a few times. The rearrangement uses TRBV20-1 and TRBJ1-1, with D possibly being TRBD1 (5 bases). The CDR3 covers 11 residues. Germline values: CDR1 DFQATT, CDR2 SNEGSKA (reference sequence). The V end was cut by 6 bases, the J end by 5 bases, with 10 bases between. The CDR3 loop is CSAHGGTEAFF. The CDR3 bases are TGCAGTGCGCACGGGGGGACTGAAGCTTTCTTT.

This clone appeared a few times. V and J are TRBV5-1 and TRBJ2-4; D remains ambiguous. This CDR3 has 14 residues. In germline, CDR1 is SGHRS, CDR2 YFSETQ. Trimming took 4 bases from V and 4 from J, leaving 12 bases between them. CDR3 nucleotide sequence: TGCGCCAGCAGCCTCGACAAGATGAAAAACATTCAGTACTTC. Amino acids: CASSLDKMKNIQYF.

The CDR3 loop reads CASSLVTGEEEETQYF. The CDR3 DNA follows: TGTGCCAGCAGTTTGGTTACAGGTGAAGAAGAAGAGACCCAGTACTTC. The V call is TRBV28, the J call TRBJ2-5; possibly TRBD1 for D (5 bases). Per germline, CDR1 MDHEN and CDR2 SYDVKM. V lost 3 bases, J lost 3 bases, and 17 bases lay in between. The CDR3 contains 16 residues.

A single count supports this clone. The V call is TRBV6-1, the J call TRBJ2-2, with 12 bases identical to TRBD2. In germline, CDR1 is MNHNS, CDR2 SASEGT. The CDR3 runs 15 residues. The V gene end was trimmed by 3 bases and the J gene end by 6 bases; junction bases not matched to a gene: 2. The CDR3 sequence is CASSDLAGGPGELFF. The CDR3 region has the DNA TGTGCCAGCAGTGACCTAGCGGGGGGGCCCGGGGAGCTGTTTTTT.

This clone was found once. Distinct nucleotide sequences in the sample also encode this CDR3. V and J are TRBV5-4 and TRBJ2-2; TRBD2 aligns across 8 bases. Germline V gene sequence: CDR1 SGHNT, CDR2 YYREEE (reference sequence). This CDR3 has 14 residues. After removal of 0 bases from V and 5 bases from J, the junction contained 0 bases not matched to a gene. The CDR3: CASSLAGGTGELFF. CDR3 nucleotide sequence: TGTGCCAGCAGCTTGGCGGGGGGGACCGGGGAGCTGTTTTTT.

This clone has only a few counts. This sequence joins TRBV7-9 and TRBJ2-2; weak D call: TRBD2 (6 bases). Trimming stripped 1 base from V and 2 bases from J, with 17 bases between. The CDR3 is made up of 18 amino acids. Per the germline V gene, CDR1 is SEHNR and CDR2 is FQNEAQ (reference sequence). Here the CDR3 reads CASSLGLTRGINTGELFF. The CDR3 DNA is TGTGCCAGCAGCTTAGGATTGACTAGAGGGATCAACACCGGGGAGCTGTTTTTT.

The V and J genes are TRBV29-1 and TRBJ1-1, with D tentatively TRBD1 (6 bases). V lost 4 bases and J lost 3, with 9 bases in between. Germline values: CDR1 SQVTM, CDR2 ANQGSEA. This CDR3 has 12 residues. The CDR3 region is CSVVPGDTEAFF. The CDR3 coding sequence is TGCAGCGTTGTACCAGGGGACACTGAAGCTTTCTTT.

The V gene is TRBV2, the J gene TRBJ2-3; 8 positions match TRBD1. V was pared by 8 bases and J by 1 base, with 14 bases of the junction left unmatched. This CDR3 has 17 amino acids. Germline V lookup: CDR1 SNHLY, CDR2 FYNNEI. The CDR3 here is CASQDPSGGTGTDTQYF. CDR3 coding DNA: TGTGCCAGCCAAGACCCCTCAGGGGGCACGGGCACAGATACGCAGTATTTT.

The chain uses TRBV18 and TRBJ2-5, with a tentative D call TRBD1 (6 bases). V lost 0 bases and J lost 5, with 22 bases in between. The CDR3 covers 18 residues. In germline, CDR1 is KGHSH, CDR2 LQKENI. In DNA, the CDR3 is TGTGCCAGCTCACCACCGATCCAGGGGTGGAGTGATTGGGAGACCCAGTACTTC. Translation: CASSPPIQGWSDWETQYF. The variable domain in full, with the rest retrieved from reference TRBV18 and TRBJ2-5, is NAGVMQNPRHLVRRRGQEARLRCSPMKGHSHVYWYRQLPEEGLKFMVYLQKENIIDESGMPKERFSAEFPKEGPSILRIQQVVRGDSAAYFCASSPPIQGWSDWETQYFGPGTRLLVL.

The chain employs TRBV7-9 and TRBJ1-6; 9 bases align to TRBD1. With 4 bases clipped from V and 9 bases from J, the junction kept 7 bases outside the gene matches. Germline V lookup: CDR1 SEHNR, CDR2 FQNEAQ (reference sequence). The CDR3 covers 15 residues. DNA of the CDR3: TGTGCCAGCAGCTGGGGACAGGGAGAGGGTTCACCCCTCCACTTT. Translating it yields CASSWGQGEGSPLHF.

J is TRBJ1-4 and V is TRBV18; TRBD1 matches at 9 bases. V dropped 4 bases and J dropped 5; count of bases not matched to a gene: 8. The CDR3 is 16 residues long. The V gene's germline CDR1 is KGHSH and CDR2 LQKENI. CDR3: CASSRKTGTGNEKLFF. The CDR3 DNA reads as TGTGCCAGCTCACGGAAGACGGGGACAGGGAATGAAAAACTGTTTTTT.

The V call is TRBV7-9, the J call TRBJ1-2; D remains unclear. Trimming stripped 1 base from V and 3 bases from J, with 9 bases between. Germline lookup yields CDR1 SEHNR and CDR2 FQNEAQ (reference sequence). The CDR3 totals 14 residues. CDR3 region: CASSLDRHDYGYTF. CDR3 DNA sequence: TGTGCCAGCAGCTTAGACCGACATGACTATGGCTACACCTTC.

The chain is built from TRBV4-2 and TRBJ2-5, with D possibly matching TRBD2 (6 bases). This CDR3 region has 16 residues. Deletions cut 0 bases from V and 5 bases from J, with 16 bases between. Germline V gene data show CDR1 as LGHNA and CDR2 as YNFKEQ. This CDR3 is CASSQEGRETRETQYF. CDR3 sequence (DNA): TGTGCCAGCAGCCAAGAGGGACGCGAGACTAGGGAGACCCAGTACTTC.

The V gene is TRBV25-1, the J gene TRBJ1-4; D is ambiguous. There are 15 residues in the CDR3. Germline V gene lookup returns CDR1 MGHDK and CDR2 SYGVNS. V gave up 1 base and J gave up 7 bases, with 13 bases separating them. For the CDR3, the DNA is TGTGCCAGCAGTGAATTTGAGAGGCTGGGTGAAAAACTGTTTTTT. Translated, it gives CASSEFERLGEKLFF.

Only one count was recorded for this clone. The chain employs TRBV7-2 and TRBJ2-1; D might be TRBD2 (5 bases). V lost 3 bases and J 10 bases, leaving 7 bases between the germline ends. The CDR3 contains 11 residues. Germline V CDR1 and CDR2: SGHTA, FQGNSA. This chain's CDR3 is CASSLSGEQFF. The CDR3 DNA reads TGTGCCAGCAGCTTGAGCGGAGAGCAGTTCTTC.

This clone was observed a single time. The chain couples TRBV29-1 to TRBJ2-1; D unresolved. The CDR3 runs 15 residues. Germline assignment: CDR1 SQVTM and CDR2 ANQGSEA. Trimming took 7 bases from V and 0 from J, leaving 16 bases between them. The CDR3 DNA follows: TGCAGCGCCGCGGAGTTGTCTGGCTCCTACAATGAGCAGTTCTTC. This gives the protein CSAAELSGSYNEQFF.

Regarding this clone: Other DNA sequences of this sample code for an identical CDR3. The chain combines TRBV5-1 with TRBJ2-2; the D gene is possibly TRBD1 (7 bases). V gave up 5 bases and J gave up 5 bases, with 13 bases separating them. Germline CDR1 reads SGHRS; CDR2 reads YFSETQ. The CDR3 is 14 amino acids. The chain's CDR3 is CASSRAGGTGELFF. CDR3 nucleotides: TGCGCCAGCAGTAGGGCAGGGGGGACCGGGGAGCTGTTTTTT.

This chain connects TRBV29-1 to TRBJ2-7; TRBD2 agrees at 12 bases. Trimming took 0 bases from V and 3 from J; bases not matched to a gene: 15. Germline values: CDR1 SQVTM, CDR2 ANQGSEA. CDR3 size: 19 residues. CDR3 in amino acids: CSVEDRGTVGLAGIYEQYF. As DNA, the CDR3 is TGCAGCGTTGAAGATCGGGGGACCGTCGGACTAGCGGGAATCTACGAGCAGTACTTC.

This clone was counted a single time. The CDR3 DNA reads TGTGCCAGCAGTCAAAACCTCAGAGCTTTCTTT. The encoded protein is CASSQNLRAFF. The genes are TRBV2 and TRBJ1-1; D not certain. The CDR3 has 11 residues. V gave up 5 bases and J gave up 10 bases, with 11 bases separating them. Germline assignment: CDR1 SNHLY and CDR2 FYNNEI.

DNA of the CDR3: TGCGCCAGCAGCCAAGAAAGCCCCTTGACAGGGGACACTGAAGCTTTCTTT. Its protein is CASSQESPLTGDTEAFF. The genes are TRBV4-1 and TRBJ1-1; TRBD1 aligns across 8 bases. Germline V gene lookup returns CDR1 MGHRA and CDR2 YSYEKL. The J segment lost 3 bases and the V segment lost 0 bases, leaving 9 bases of the junction unmatched. The CDR3 has 17 amino acids.